These T cell receptor beta chains were read from a single sample in a study of T cell repertoires in cytomegalovirus infection. In TCRdb, the reads were re-called with MiXCR into one record per CDR3 protein. The sample holds under 200,000 distinct CDR3 sequences, roughly 27% seen once. Sequencing used PBMCs. The source of these receptors is a human donor in good health (CMV status not recorded). Some clones in this sample may be carry-over from other donors' samples. Each CDR3 is given with its conserved first and last residue. A D gene is named only where the DNA matches it firmly. The size field is filled for only some rows; it gives once, few, many or a size class.

>NA|TRBV29-1|TRBJ1-1|TRBD1
TGCAGCGGTGGACAGGGGGCGAACACTGAAGCTTTCTTT
CSGGQGANTEAFF
>once|TRBV5-4|TRBJ1-5|NA
TGTGCCAGCAGCTTGGCCCCCGGCACCCAGCCCCAGCATTTT
CASSLAPGTQPQHF
>once|TRBV19|TRBJ1-4|NA
TGTGCCAGTAGCCTGGAGAGGGAACTAATTGAAAAACTGTTTTTT
CASSLERELIEKLFF
>NA|TRBV6-5|TRBJ1-1|NA
TGTGCCAGCAGTGGCCGGACTGAAGCTTTCTTT
CASSGRTEAFF
>NA|TRBV12-3/TRBV12-4|TRBJ1-4|NA
TGTGCCAGCAGTTTGGCAGGTTGGGGTGAAAAACTGTTTTTT
CASSLAGWGEKLFF
>few|TRBV25-1|TRBJ1-1|NA
TGTGCCTCCACCGAGGACAGCAACTCGCTCAACACTGAAGCTTTCTTT
CASTEDSNSLNTEAFF
>NA|TRBV7-2|TRBJ1-6|NA
TGTGCCAGCAGCTTAAGCCGACTTGATAATTCACCCCTCCACTTT
CASSLSRLDNSPLHF
>few|TRBV12-5|TRBJ2-1|NA
TGTGCTAGTCTTTCCCGTCGGGGGAATGAGCAGTTCTTC
CASLSRRGNEQFF
>many|TRBV7-9|TRBJ2-2|NA
TGTGCCAGCAGCTCGCGCATTGTGCGGGCCGATACCGGGGAGCTGTTTTTT
CASSSRIVRADTGELFF
>few|TRBV20-1|TRBJ2-1|TRBD1
TGCAGTGCTGAAGACAGGGGGCGAGGTGAGCAGTTCTTC
CSAEDRGRGEQFF
>NA|TRBV6-5|TRBJ1-2|NA
TGTGCCAGCAGTTACGTTGGCAGGGGTGAAGGCTACACCTTC
CASSYVGRGEGYTF
>NA|TRBV20-1|TRBJ1-1|NA
TGCAGTGCTAGCGTGTTCGGGGGGGGGGAGGTAGCTGAAGCTTTCTTT
CSASVFGGGEVAEAFF
>few|TRBV5-6|TRBJ1-2|NA
TGTGCCAGCAGTTACGACAGGTCCTATGGCTACACCTTC
CASSYDRSYGYTF
>many|TRBV7-8|TRBJ1-1|NA
TGTGCCAGCAGCTTAAGACCCTGGGTACAGGGAGAGAACACTGAAGCTTTCTTT
CASSLRPWVQGENTEAFF
>NA|TRBV7-2|TRBJ2-5|TRBD2
TGTGCCAGCAGCCCCTCAGCGGGGGTAGAGACCCAGTACTTC
CASSPSAGVETQYF
>NA|TRBV9|TRBJ1-1|NA
TGTGCCAGCAGCGTAGGGTCCGCCCAGAACACTGAAGCTTTCTTT
CASSVGSAQNTEAFF
>NA|TRBV5-4|TRBJ2-5|NA
TGTGCCAGCAGCTTCTCCCGGGTTCTGCGTCAAGAGACCCAGTACTTC
CASSFSRVLRQETQYF
>NA|TRBV7-6|TRBJ1-1|NA
TGTGCCAGCAGCCCCTTTTTGATCATTGAAGCTTTCTTT
CASSPFLIIEAFF
>few|TRBV7-9|TRBJ2-1|NA
TGTGCCAGCAGCTTAGCGACTAGCAATGAGCAGTTCTTC
CASSLATSNEQFF
>few|TRBV12-3/TRBV12-4|TRBJ1-6|TRBD1
TGTGCCAGCACCCCAGGGGGCCTTGATTCACCCCTCCACTTT
CASTPGGLDSPLHF
>few|TRBV23-1|TRBJ2-5|NA
TGCGCCAGCAGTCAATCGAGGCAAAAGGGGGAGACCCAGTACTTC
CASSQSRQKGETQYF
>few|TRBV2|TRBJ1-1|TRBD1
TGTGCCAGCAGCCAAAGGGGGACAGGGACTGAAGCTTTCTTT
CASSQRGTGTEAFF
>NA|TRBV20-1|TRBJ1-2|NA
TGCAGTGCTAGATGGACAACTGATGGCTACACCTTC
CSARWTTDGYTF
>few|TRBV20-1|TRBJ1-1|NA
TGCAGTGCCCCGGGGAACGGGCAGGCCCAGACTGAAGCTTTCTTT
CSAPGNGQAQTEAFF
>few|TRBV7-9|TRBJ1-1|NA
TGTGCCAGCAGCAAAGGGACGGAGAACACTGAAGCTTTCTTT
CASSKGTENTEAFF
>NA|TRBV5-6|TRBJ2-2|NA
TGTGCCAGCATCGTAAGCACCGGGGAGCTGTTTTTT
CASIVSTGELFF
>many|TRBV11-2|TRBJ2-5|TRBD2
TGTGCCAGCAGCCCCACAGGGGTGCTAGCGGGGGGAAGAGAGACCCAGTACTTC
CASSPTGVLAGGRETQYF
>few|TRBV29-1|TRBJ2-7|NA
TGCAGCGTTGAAGCCGGGACTCCGCCCTACGAGCAGTACTTC
CSVEAGTPPYEQYF
>NA|TRBV6-1|TRBJ2-1|NA
TGTGCCAGCAGTGAATATTTCAGGGAGTTCGATGAGCAGTTCTTC
CASSEYFREFDEQFF
>many|TRBV7-3|TRBJ2-3|TRBD2
TGTGCCAGCAGCTTACAACCCGGGGGGAGCACAGATACGCAGTATTTT
CASSLQPGGSTDTQYF
>NA|TRBV20-1|TRBJ2-1|NA
TGCAGTGCTAGTGGAAGTAGCTCCTACAATGAGCAGTTCTTC
CSASGSSSYNEQFF
>many|TRBV7-2|TRBJ2-1|TRBD1
TGTGCCAGCAGCCCGACAGGGGACAATGAGCAGTTCTTC
CASSPTGDNEQFF
>NA|TRBV2|TRBJ1-5|NA
TGTGCCAGCAGTGGGGACGGAGAGAATCAGCCCCAGCATTTT
CASSGDGENQPQHF
>few|TRBV6-1|TRBJ2-3|NA
TGTGCCAGCAGGGACAGTGGCACAGATACGCAGTATTTT
CASRDSGTDTQYF
>NA|TRBV20-1|TRBJ2-7|TRBD1
TGCAGTGCTAGAGGACAGGGGGCGCAGAACGAGCAGTACTTC
CSARGQGAQNEQYF
>NA|TRBV2|TRBJ1-4|TRBD1
TGTGCCAGCAGTGAAAGGGACAGGGGGGGGGAAAAACTGTTTTTT
CASSERDRGGEKLFF
>NA|TRBV10-3|TRBJ1-1|NA
TGTGCCATCAGTGACGGCGAAGAGAACACTGAAGCTTTCTTT
CAISDGEENTEAFF
>NA|TRBV6-1|TRBJ1-1|NA
TGTGCCAGCAGTGAAGAGGTCAGGGAGACTGAAGCTTTCTTT
CASSEEVRETEAFF
>NA|TRBV2|TRBJ2-1|TRBD2
TGTGCCAGCAGTGAAGCGGGGGGGATTGAGCAGTTCTTC
CASSEAGGIEQFF
>many|TRBV4-2|TRBJ1-1|TRBD1
TGTGCCAGCAGCCAAGACGAGAGGGACAGGGGCAACACTGAAGCTTTCTTT
CASSQDERDRGNTEAFF
>many|TRBV7-2|TRBJ1-5|NA
TGTGCCAGCAGCTTAGACGTCGGCGGTCATCAGCCCCAGCATTTT
CASSLDVGGHQPQHF
>NA|TRBV12-3/TRBV12-4|TRBJ1-1|NA
TGTGCCAGCAGTCTGAAGGGGCGCACTGAAGCTTTCTTT
CASSLKGRTEAFF
>few|TRBV7-2|TRBJ2-2|TRBD1
TGTGCCAGCAGATTGGGACAGACTCACACCGGGGAGCTGTTTTTT
CASRLGQTHTGELFF
>NA|TRBV20-1|TRBJ2-1|TRBD2
TGCAGTGCCCATGGGACTAGCGGGGACTCCTACAATGAGCAGTTCTTC
CSAHGTSGDSYNEQFF
>NA|TRBV11-2|TRBJ2-6|NA
TGTGCCAGCAGCCCTCTAACTTGGCAGGGGTTCTCTGGGGCCAACGTCCTGACTTTC
CASSPLTWQGFSGANVLTF
>few|TRBV7-2|TRBJ2-2|NA
TGTGCCAGCGACCCACGTTCCACCGGGGAGCTGTTTTTT
CASDPRSTGELFF
>few|TRBV12-3/TRBV12-4|TRBJ2-1|NA
TGTGCCAGCAGCCTCGGGACCCACAATGAGCAGTTCTTC
CASSLGTHNEQFF
>NA|TRBV6-1|TRBJ2-7|NA
TGTGCCAGCACCCGGCGCGGGGTCTCCTACGAGCAGTACTTC
CASTRRGVSYEQYF
>NA|TRBV2|TRBJ1-6|NA
TGTGCCAGCAGTGAACTGGGGAGTAATTCACCCCTCCACTTT
CASSELGSNSPLHF